The 27 T cell receptor beta chains presented below share a single source sample, sequenced in a study of OX40 agonist ivuxolimab in advanced cancers. Assay used: immunoSEQ multiplex PCR; TCRdb lists only in-frame clones, some missing. The sample includes approximately 23,000 clones, approximately 88% of them seen just once. The specimen comprised CD4+ or CD8+ T cells sorted from blood, sampled in a trial of the OX40 agonist ivuxolimab. These receptors were collected from an adult with an advanced solid tumor such as melanoma, head and neck, liver or kidney cancer.

This sequence joins TRBV5-1 and TRBJ2-1; 8 positions match TRBD1. The germline gives CDR1 SGHRS, CDR2 YFSETQ. Trimming removed 3 bases from V and 9 bases from J; junction bases left unmatched: 11. The CDR3 has 15 residues. The CDR3: CASSSQGVASIEQFF. DNA of the CDR3: TGCGCCAGCAGCTCACAGGGGGTCGCTAGCATTGAGCAGTTCTTC.

The chain has TRBV21-1 and TRBJ2-7; the table's D call, TRBD1, was not checked against the DNA. TRBV21-1 is a documented pseudogene. The CDR3 is 13 amino acids. The CDR3 nucleotides are TGTGCCAACCCGGGACAGGGGAACTACGAGCAGTACTTC. This encodes CANPGQGNYEQYF.

This chain joins TRBV11-3 and TRBJ1-1; no reliable D call. Germline lookup yields CDR1 SGHNT and CDR2 YENEEA. CDR3 size: 15 residues. V lost 5 bases to trimming and J lost 5 bases, with 18 bases between them. The CDR3 nucleotides are TGTGCCAGCAGCCCCTGGCCAGGTTTCGGGACTGAAGCTTTCTTT. Amino acid sequence: CASSPWPGFGTEAFF.

The chain employs TRBV7-3 and TRBJ2-3; no clear D. The CDR3 totals 14 residues. The germline V gene encodes CDR1 SGHTA and CDR2 FQGTGA. V was trimmed by 4 bases and J by 0 bases, leaving 8 bases between them. CDR3 protein: CASSSPDSTDTQYF. The CDR3 region has the DNA TGTGCCAGCAGCTCCCCGGATAGCACAGATACGCAGTATTTT.

V gene TRBV2 combines with J gene TRBJ1-3; 7 bases match TRBD1. V shed 5 bases, J shed 0 bases, and the junction held 4 bases outside the gene matches. In germline, CDR1 is SNHLY, CDR2 FYNNEI. This CDR3 region has 15 residues. CDR3 nucleotides: TGTGCCAGCAGTCGACGGGACAGCTCTGGAAACACCATATATTTT. This translates into CASSRRDSSGNTIYF.

The chain carries TRBV27 and TRBJ2-2, with 9 bases lining up with TRBD1. The CDR3 is 16 amino acids. Germline-derived CDR1 and CDR2 are MNHEY and SMNVEV (reference sequence). J was trimmed by 6 bases and V by 5 bases; bases with no gene match: 10. This CDR3 is CASSPRDRVEAGELFF. In nucleotides, the CDR3 is TGTGCCAGCAGTCCCCGGGACAGGGTAGAAGCCGGGGAGCTGTTTTTT.

This rearrangement joins TRBV11-3 to TRBJ1-3, with D possibly being TRBD1 (5 bases). Between the trimmed V and J ends, which lost 2 bases and 0 bases, there was a span of 8 bases. This CDR3 has 15 residues. Germline V gene sequence: CDR1 SGHNT, CDR2 YENEEA. CDR3 protein: CASSLRGISGNTIYF. CDR3 nucleotides: TGTGCCAGCAGCTTAAGGGGAATCTCTGGAAACACCATATATTTT. Variable domain in full (rest from reference TRBV11-3 and TRBJ1-3): EAGVVQSPRYKIIEKKQPVAFWCNPISGHNTLYWYLQNLGQGPELLIRYENEEAVDDSQLPKDRFSAERLKGVDSTLKIQPAELGDSAVYLCASSLRGISGNTIYFGEGSWLTVV.

CDR3 coding DNA: TGTGCCAGTAGTATAAACAGGGCGGACACCGGGGAGCTGTTTTTT. Amino acids: CASSINRADTGELFF. The chain uses TRBV19 and TRBJ2-2; possible D gene TRBD1, 6 bases. Trimming removed 2 bases from V and 3 bases from J, with 10 bases in between. The germline V gene has CDR1 LNHDA and CDR2 SQIVND (reference sequence). CDR3 length equals 15 residues.

CDR3 DNA: TGTGCCAGCAGTGACTCGGGAGCCAACTCTGGGGCCAACGTCCTGACTTTC. Its protein is CASSDSGANSGANVLTF. The chain joins TRBV6-4 to TRBJ2-6; TRBD2 might be the D (5 bases). Germline V gene lookup returns CDR1 MRHNA and CDR2 SNTAGT. V was cut by 0 bases and J by 0 bases, with 9 bases left in between. There are 17 residues in the CDR3.

This rearrangement joins TRBV19 to TRBJ1-1, with no clear D. The CDR3 contains 13 residues. Trimming took off 9 bases at V and 4 bases at J, with 15 bases between the two ends. Germline loops: CDR1 LNHDA, CDR2 SQIVND (reference sequence). The CDR3 region has the DNA TGTGCCAGCTTACCGGACCGTTTCACTGAAGCTTTCTTT. This sequence encodes CASLPDRFTEAFF.

V gene TRBV28 combines with J gene TRBJ1-5; D possibly corresponds to TRBD1 (5 bases). This CDR3 contains 12 residues. The V and J ends lost 11 bases and 0 bases respectively, with 8 bases between them. The germline V gene has CDR1 MDHEN and CDR2 SYDVKM. The CDR3, as DNA: TGTGCCTTGGGGCCTAGCAATCAGCCCCAGCATTTT. Its protein is CALGPSNQPQHF.

The chain links TRBV4-3 to TRBJ2-6, with D possibly matching TRBD2 (7 bases). Deletions cut 0 bases from V and 0 bases from J, with 12 bases between. Germline CDR1 reads LGHNA; CDR2 reads YSLEER. The CDR3 totals 18 residues. The CDR3 coding sequence is TGCGCCAGCAGCCAAGACAGGGGAGGGGGCTCTGGGGCCAACGTCCTGACTTTC. Translation: CASSQDRGGGSGANVLTF.

The chain is built from TRBV7-9 and TRBJ1-5; unclear D gene. CDR1 is SEHNR, CDR2 FQNEAQ, per germline (reference sequence). The CDR3 extends over 11 amino acids. The V end lost 5 bases, the J end lost 9 bases, and 8 bases lay between the germline ends. In DNA, the CDR3 is TGTGCCAGCAGCCGAGAGGGGCCCCAGCATTTT. This gives the protein CASSREGPQHF.

The rearrangement joins TRBV5-1 to TRBJ2-1, with TRBD2 matching over 13 bases. The J segment lost 7 bases and the V segment lost 3 bases, leaving 4 bases of the junction unmatched. The germline V gene encodes CDR1 SGHRS and CDR2 YFSETQ. The CDR3 covers 15 residues. CDR3 DNA sequence: TGCGCCAGCAGCTACTGGACTAGCGGGAGTAATGAGCAGTTCTTC. Its protein product is CASSYWTSGSNEQFF.

The chain employs TRBV7-2 and TRBJ1-2, with 7 bases fitting TRBD1. In germline, CDR1 is SGHTA, CDR2 FQGNSA. The CDR3 covers 14 residues. J was trimmed by 6 bases and V by 5 bases; bases with no gene match: 9. Here the CDR3 reads CASSPGQAYNGYTF. CDR3 DNA: TGTGCCAGCAGCCCCGGACAGGCCTACAATGGCTACACCTTC.

The rearrangement uses TRBV11-2 and TRBJ2-1; D may be TRBD2 (6 bases). The germline gives CDR1 SGHAT, CDR2 FQNNGV. The CDR3 has 12 residues. The V end was cut by 0 bases, the J end by 12 bases, with 9 bases between. The CDR3 DNA sequence: TGTGCCAGCAGCTTAGATCGGGGAGGGCAGTTCTTC. Translation: CASSLDRGGQFF. The whole variable domain, filled in from reference TRBV11-2 and TRBJ2-1, reads EAGVAQSPRYKIIEKRQSVAFWCNPISGHATLYWYQQILGQGPKLLIQFQNNGVVDDSQLPKDRFSAERLKGVDSTLKIQPAKLEDSAVYLCASSLDRGGQFFGPGTRLTVL.

This clone appeared once. The chain is built from TRBV5-1 and TRBJ1-1, with D possibly being TRBD1 (5 bases). With 4 bases removed from V and 3 bases from J, the gap between germline ends came to 16 bases. This CDR3 has 15 amino acids. Germline V CDR1 and CDR2: SGHRS, YFSETQ. This CDR3 is CASSTLDGAYTEAFF. The CDR3 DNA reads TGCGCCAGCAGCACACTTGATGGGGCGTACACTGAAGCTTTCTTT.

This clone was detected once. The genes are TRBV5-1 and TRBJ1-2; the match to TRBD1 covers 8 bases. CDR1 and CDR2 from the germline V gene are SGHRS and YFSETQ. Unmatched junction bases numbered 11, after V lost 5 bases and J lost 5 bases. This CDR3 spans 15 amino acids. Here the CDR3 DNA reads TGCGCCAGCAGTCCGGGACAGGACCTCTTGTATGGCTACACCTTC. Translating it yields CASSPGQDLLYGYTF.

The CDR3 sequence is CASRDRGFNYGYTF. The CDR3 coding sequence is TGTGCCAGCAGGGACAGGGGATTTAACTATGGCTACACCTTC. The chain has TRBV27 and TRBJ1-2, with 9 bases identical to TRBD1. With 6 bases clipped from V and 1 base from J, the junction kept 3 bases outside the gene matches. Germline values: CDR1 MNHEY, CDR2 SMNVEV (reference sequence). The CDR3 has 14 amino acids.

The rearrangement uses TRBV4-1 and TRBJ2-1; perhaps D is TRBD1 or TRBD2 (5 bases each). Germline-derived CDR1 and CDR2 are MGHRA and YSYEKL. Deletions cut 2 bases from V and 7 bases from J, with 15 bases between. The CDR3 has 15 amino acids. The CDR3 nucleotides read TGCGCCAGCAGCCAATTGGGACGGACATCAAATGAGCAGTTCTTC. Residues: CASSQLGRTSNEQFF.

The rearrangement joins TRBV11-2 to TRBJ2-7; D perhaps matches TRBD2 (6 bases). V was trimmed by 2 bases and J by 3 bases, leaving 17 bases between them. CDR1 is SGHAT, CDR2 FQNNGV, per germline. This CDR3 region has 16 residues. The CDR3 nucleotides read TGTGCCAGCAGCTTAACGATGGCGGGCGGGATCTACGAGCAGTACTTC. Translating gives CASSLTMAGGIYEQYF.

J is TRBJ2-1 and V is TRBV7-2; 12 bases agree with TRBD2. Losses at the gene ends were 6 bases for V and 5 bases for J; bases not matched to a gene: 5. Germline CDR1 is SGHTA and CDR2 is FQGNSA. This CDR3 has 15 residues. The CDR3 DNA reads as TGTGCCAGCAGTTGGACTAGCGGGATTAACAATGAGCAGTTCTTC. Translation: CASSWTSGINNEQFF.

V is TRBV4-1 and J is TRBJ1-1, with D unclear. V lost 0 bases to trimming and J lost 11 bases, with 16 bases between them. The CDR3 spans 14 residues. Germline V CDR1 and CDR2: MGHRA, YSYEKL. The CDR3 DNA follows: TGCGCCAGCAGCCAAGATTCAGGAATTTTAGCGGCTTTCTTT. Protein sequence: CASSQDSGILAAFF.

V usage is TRBV7-2 and J usage is TRBJ1-3; 7 positions agree with TRBD1. Per germline, CDR1 SGHTA and CDR2 FQGNSA. CDR3 length: 14 amino acids. V lost 5 bases to trimming and J lost 4 bases; unmatched junction nucleotides: 5. The DNA of the CDR3 is TGTGCCAGCAGCCTAGACAGGGCAGGAAACACCATATATTTT. Protein product: CASSLDRAGNTIYF.

The rearrangement joins TRBV19 to TRBJ1-2, with TRBD1 as a possible D gene (6 bases). Germline assignment: CDR1 LNHDA and CDR2 SQIVND (reference sequence). Trimming took 5 bases from V and 0 from J, leaving 13 bases between them. This CDR3 contains 15 residues. CDR3 in DNA: TGTGCCAGTAGTCCCTCAGGGACATCTAACTATGGCTACACCTTC. This sequence encodes CASSPSGTSNYGYTF.

The CDR3 DNA sequence: TGCAGCGTTTCAGGAAGGGGAAACACCATATATTTT. Translating gives CSVSGRGNTIYF. The rearrangement joins TRBV29-1 to TRBJ1-3; D uncertain. Germline CDR1 reads SQVTM; CDR2 reads ANQGSEA. V was trimmed by 5 bases and J by 4 bases, leaving 9 bases between them. The CDR3 is 12 residues long.

V and J are TRBV19 and TRBJ2-1, with no clear D. The CDR3 covers 13 residues. Germline V gene data show CDR1 as LNHDA and CDR2 as SQIVND (reference sequence). Trimming stripped 2 bases from V and 5 bases from J, with 7 bases between. The CDR3 sequence: CASSIRVNNEQFF. CDR3 nucleotide sequence: TGTGCCAGTAGTATACGGGTTAACAATGAGCAGTTCTTC.